Presented here are 27 T cell receptor beta chains from one specimen sequenced in a study of T cell repertoires in cytomegalovirus infection. TCRdb processed the reads anew with MiXCR; each CDR3 protein has one entry. Altogether hundreds of thousands of distinct CDR3 sequences are present, roughly 24% being singletons, with the ten largest covering roughly 8%. Sequences were obtained from CD8+ T cells from PBMCs. These TCRs come from a human donor in good health (CMV status not recorded). Some clones in this sample may be carry-over from other donors' samples.

This chain joins TRBV28 and TRBJ2-1; D is undetermined. Germline V gene data show CDR1 as MDHEN and CDR2 as SYDVKM. The CDR3 is 10 amino acids. V lost 10 bases and J lost 3, with 4 bases in between. CDR3 protein: CATVYNEQFF. As DNA, the CDR3 is TGTGCCACCGTCTACAATGAGCAGTTCTTC.

The chain has TRBV5-5 and TRBJ1-2; D perhaps matches TRBD1 (5 bases). The CDR3 length is 16 residues. Germline V gene data show CDR1 as SGHKS and CDR2 as YYEKEE (reference sequence). Trimming stripped 2 bases from V and 2 bases from J, with 16 bases between. CDR3 bases: TGTGCCAGCAGCTTATACAACAGGCTAGAGAACTATGGCTACACCTTC. Amino acids: CASSLYNRLENYGYTF. Full variable domain (outside the CDR3, taken from reference TRBV5-5 and TRBJ1-2): DAGVTQSPTHLIKTRGQQVTLRCSPISGHKSVSWYQQVLGQGPQFIFQYYEKEERGRGNFPDRFSARQFPNYSSELNVNALLLGDSALYLCASSLYNRLENYGYTFGSGTRLTVV.

The chain is built from TRBV5-1 and TRBJ2-7; D not certain. The CDR3 covers 15 residues. Germline values: CDR1 SGHRS, CDR2 YFSETQ. V lost 0 bases to trimming and J lost 2 bases, with 12 bases between them. The CDR3 DNA reads as TGCGCCAGCAGCTTGGATACCGACACCGCCTACGAGCAGTACTTC. Translating it yields CASSLDTDTAYEQYF.

Only a few counts were recorded for this clonotype. The chain is built from TRBV12-3 or TRBV12-4 and TRBJ1-1; possible D gene TRBD1, 5 bases. The CDR3 has 14 amino acids. Trimming cost V 2 bases and J 0 bases, with 7 bases left between them. The CDR3 region is CASSLIGVNTEAFF. In DNA form, the CDR3 reads TGTGCCAGCAGTTTAATAGGGGTGAACACTGAAGCTTTCTTT.

This clonotype was observed a few times. The chain uses TRBV20-1 and TRBJ2-7; no clear D gene. Deletions cut 3 bases from V and 0 bases from J, with 12 bases between. The CDR3 has 14 amino acids. Germline CDR1 is DFQATT and CDR2 is SNEGSKA (reference sequence). The CDR3 protein is CSASLLPSSYEQYF. CDR3 nucleotides: TGCAGTGCTAGTCTCCTACCCAGCTCCTACGAGCAGTACTTC.

The rearrangement links TRBV20-1 to TRBJ2-1, with a weak D call TRBD1 (5 bases). This CDR3 has 12 residues. From germline, CDR1 is DFQATT and CDR2 SNEGSKA (reference sequence). Trimming removed 2 bases at V and 4 bases at J, with 6 bases between. The CDR3, as DNA: TGCAGTGCTAGACAGGGATACAATGAGCAGTTCTTC. Translated, it gives CSARQGYNEQFF.

The chain carries TRBV28 and TRBJ2-7; D gene unclear. The CDR3 consists of 17 residues. CDR1 is MDHEN, CDR2 SYDVKM, per germline. The germline V and J ends were trimmed by 4 bases and 0 bases, with 19 bases remaining between them. The CDR3 reads CASSSLEPGPHSYEQYV. The CDR3 DNA sequence: TGTGCCAGCAGTTCCCTAGAGCCTGGCCCCCACTCCTACGAGCAGTACGTC.

The chain has TRBV4-1 and TRBJ1-1; a weak D match, TRBD1 (6 bases). Trimming shortened V by 1 base and J by 6 bases, and 9 bases separated the two germline ends. Germline assignment: CDR1 MGHRA and CDR2 YSYEKL. This CDR3 region has 13 residues. Here the CDR3 reads CASSQVGGPEAFF. The CDR3 nucleotides read TGCGCCAGCAGCCAAGTTGGGGGCCCTGAAGCTTTCTTT.

Comment on this clonotype: Germline and junction disagree at one end, which may indicate a read error. The rearrangement uses TRBV12-3 or TRBV12-4 and TRBJ2-1; D is unresolved. The CDR3 loop spans 13 amino acids. CDR3 residues: CASCLDPSNEQFF. The CDR3 DNA follows: TGTGCCAGCTGTTTGGATCCTTCGAATGAGCAGTTCTTC.

V and J are TRBV28 and TRBJ1-2; 9 nucleotides align to TRBD1. In germline, CDR1 is MDHEN, CDR2 SYDVKM. V was clipped by 6 bases and J by 4 bases; unmatched bases: 12. The CDR3 length is 16 residues. CDR3 DNA: TGTGCCAGCAGCCGTCCCGGGACAGGGATCGGCTATGGCTACACCTTC. Encoded protein: CASSRPGTGIGYGYTF.

The chain uses TRBV15 and TRBJ1-2, with 8 bases fitting TRBD1. This CDR3 comprises 12 residues. CDR1 and CDR2 (germline): LNHNV, YYDKDF (reference sequence). V was pared by 3 bases and J by 6 bases, with 0 bases of the junction left unmatched. CDR3 DNA sequence: TGTGCCACCAGCAGGGACAGGGATGGCTACACCTTC. Amino acids: CATSRDRDGYTF. The full variable domain, its missing parts supplied by reference TRBV15 and TRBJ1-2, is DAMVIQNPRYQVTQFGKPVTLSCSQTLNHNVMYWYQQKSSQAPKLLFHYYDKDFNNEADTPDNFQSRRPNTSFCFLDIRSPGLGDTAMYLCATSRDRDGYTFGSGTRLTVV.

This clonotype turned up a few times. The chain carries TRBV6-6 and TRBJ2-5; no firm D call. Germline V gives CDR1 MNHNY, CDR2 SVGAGI (reference sequence). This CDR3 is built from 15 residues. V dropped 0 bases and J dropped 5 bases, with 13 bases sitting between them. DNA for the CDR3: TGTGCCAGCAGTTACTCAGAGACACAAGGGGAGACCCAGTACTTC. This encodes CASSYSETQGETQYF.

The chain employs TRBV6-4 and TRBJ2-1, with D hard to call. From germline, CDR1 is MRHNA and CDR2 SNTAGT. The CDR3 sequence is 15 residues long. Trimming pared 2 bases from V and 8 bases from J, leaving 16 bases between. CDR3 DNA: TGTGCCAGCAGTGACCGTCCTGGTCATGTCGATGAGCAGTTCTTC. It yields the protein CASSDRPGHVDEQFF.

This chain joins TRBV9 and TRBJ2-1; D tentatively reads TRBD1 or TRBD2 (7 bases each). This CDR3 has 15 amino acids. The V gene's germline CDR1 is SGDLS and CDR2 YYNGEE. With 6 bases removed from V and 2 bases from J, the gap between germline ends came to 15 bases. The CDR3 bases are TGTGCCAGCAACCCAGGGGGGGGCGCCTACAATGAGCAGTTCTTC. Its translation is CASNPGGGAYNEQFF. Full variable domain (remainder filled in from reference TRBV9 and TRBJ2-1): DSGVTQTPKHLITATGQRVTLRCSPRSGDLSVYWYQQSLDQGLQFLIQYYNGEERAKGNILERFSAQQFPDLHSELNLSSLELGDSALYFCASNPGGGAYNEQFFGPGTRLTVL.

The V and J genes are TRBV20-1 and TRBJ2-2; TRBD2 matches 12 bases. The V segment lost 7 bases and the J segment 9 bases; nucleotides outside the gene matches: 12. There are 15 residues in the CDR3. Germline V lookup: CDR1 DFQATT, CDR2 SNEGSKA (reference sequence). CDR3 DNA: TGCAGTGTTACTAGCGGGGGGACCGGGGGCAGGGAGCTGTTTTTT. It translates to CSVTSGGTGGRELFF.

The V gene is TRBV10-3, the J gene TRBJ2-5; D is possibly TRBD2 (5 bases). V was trimmed by 10 bases and J by 6 bases, leaving 21 bases between them. The CDR3 sequence is 14 residues long. The germline gives CDR1 ENHRY, CDR2 SYGVKD. CDR3 nucleotide sequence: TGTGCCACCTTCACCGGGGATTTAGCGAAGACCCAGTACTTC. This gives the protein CATFTGDLAKTQYF.

This clonotype was counted only a few times. The chain recombines TRBV6-6 with TRBJ2-3; the D call may be TRBD1 or TRBD2 (5 bases each). The germline gives CDR1 MNHNY, CDR2 SVGAGI (reference sequence). The CDR3 loop spans 19 amino acids. The V end was cut by 7 bases, the J end by 2 bases, with 28 bases between. Written as DNA, the CDR3 is TGTGCCAGCACCCCATCCGGGACGGTCTATTGGGTTTCCACAGATACGCAGTATTTT. Translating gives CASTPSGTVYWVSTDTQYF.

This clonotype was detected only a few times. The genes are TRBV12-3 or TRBV12-4 and TRBJ1-1; 9 nucleotides align to TRBD1. This CDR3 spans 12 amino acids. The trim removed 7 bases at V and 7 bases at J, leaving 4 bases unmatched. The CDR3 nucleotides read TGTGCCAGCAAACAGGGGGCGGTTGAAGCTTTCTTT. It yields the protein CASKQGAVEAFF.

As to this clonotype: This could be a read error, since a much larger clone is one nucleotide away. The chain carries TRBV7-2 and TRBJ1-3, with TRBD1 matching 10 bases. The CDR3 length is 15 residues. Trimming removed 7 bases from V and 1 base from J; junction bases left unmatched: 4. Germline CDR1 reads SGHTA; CDR2 reads FQGNSA. The CDR3 nucleotides are TGTGCCAGCAACATGGGACAGGGGTCTGGAAACACCATATATTTT. This encodes CASNMGQGSGNTIYF.

This clonotype was seen ten or more times. The V call is TRBV7-9, the J call TRBJ1-4; D gene uncertain. Trimming shortened V by 4 bases and J by 5 bases, and 17 bases separated the two germline ends. Germline V gene lookup returns CDR1 SEHNR and CDR2 FQNEAQ (reference sequence). There are 16 residues in the CDR3. In DNA form, the CDR3 reads TGTGCCAGCAGCTCCCCCCCCGGGCAGCGCAATGAAAAACTGTTTTTT. Encoded protein: CASSSPPGQRNEKLFF. Together with reference TRBV7-9 and TRBJ1-4, the CDR3 gives the full variable domain: DTGVSQNPRHKITKRGQNVTFRCDPISEHNRLYWYRQTLGQGPEFLTYFQNEAQLEKSRLLSDRFSAERPKGSFSTLEIQRTEQGDSAMYLCASSSPPGQRNEKLFFGSGTQLSVL.

V usage is TRBV6-6 and J usage is TRBJ2-1; D gene unclear. Germline CDR1 is MNHNY and CDR2 is SVGAGI (reference sequence). The CDR3 spans 16 residues. The V end lost 0 bases, the J end lost 0 bases, and 9 bases lay between the germline ends. The CDR3 sequence is CASSYSGWGSYNEQFF. CDR3 bases: TGTGCCAGCAGTTACTCGGGTTGGGGCTCCTACAATGAGCAGTTCTTC.

This clonotype was counted a few times. J is TRBJ1-2 and V is TRBV6-1, with a possible D match to TRBD1 (6 bases). Germline CDR1 is MNHNS and CDR2 is SASEGT. The CDR3 is made up of 15 amino acids. The V end lost 2 bases, the J end lost 4 bases, and 14 bases lay between the germline ends. This chain's CDR3 is CASSETGYGGYGYTF. The CDR3 DNA sequence: TGTGCCAGCAGTGAAACAGGGTATGGGGGCTATGGCTACACCTTC.

This chain links TRBV2 with TRBJ2-1, with D maybe TRBD2 (5 bases). Germline CDR1 is SNHLY and CDR2 is FYNNEI. The CDR3 sequence is 15 residues long. V was clipped by 3 bases and J by 6 bases, with 15 bases between them. This CDR3 reads CASSEWKRGGNEQFF. In DNA, the CDR3 is TGTGCCAGCAGTGAGTGGAAGCGAGGAGGCAATGAGCAGTTCTTC.

The chain recombines TRBV5-1 with TRBJ1-1; TRBD1 is a possible D gene (5 bases). V was cut by 3 bases and J by 0 bases, with 9 bases left in between. The CDR3 consists of 14 residues. Germline lookup yields CDR1 SGHRS and CDR2 YFSETQ. This CDR3 reads CASSWGNLNTEAFF. The CDR3, as DNA: TGCGCCAGCAGCTGGGGGAACCTGAACACTGAAGCTTTCTTT.

V and J are TRBV4-3 and TRBJ1-1; tentative D call: TRBD1 (6 bases). V gave up 0 bases and J gave up 6 bases, with 20 bases separating them. Germline CDR1 LGHNA, CDR2 YSLEER. The CDR3 is 17 residues long. CDR3: CASSQDFGLRKGAEAFF. The CDR3 DNA reads as TGCGCCAGCAGCCAAGATTTCGGGCTTAGAAAGGGGGCTGAAGCTTTCTTT.

V and J are TRBV7-9 and TRBJ2-2, with TRBD2 as a possible D gene (5 bases). Germline-derived CDR1 and CDR2 are SEHNR and FQNEAQ (reference sequence). V shed 8 bases and J shed 4 bases, with 17 bases lying between them. This CDR3 spans 15 amino acids. CDR3 bases: TGTGCCAGCGCCCCCCGCGGGTGGAGCACCGGGGAGCTGTTTTTT. It encodes CASAPRGWSTGELFF.

The chain combines TRBV10-3 with TRBJ2-1; 11 bases align to TRBD2. The CDR3 covers 17 residues. The ends lost 3 bases at V and 7 bases at J; junction bases unmatched: 11. CDR1 is ENHRY, CDR2 SYGVKD, per germline. The DNA of the CDR3 is TGTGCCATCAGTGACTCCTTATTAGCGGGGGGGCAGAATGAGCAGTTCTTC. Protein: CAISDSLLAGGQNEQFF.